This T cell receptor beta chain was recovered during a study of blood T cell repertoires in COVID-19. Turning to the study itself: Whether acute or convalescent, the COVID-19 samples came from the United States, Italy and Spain. PBMCs, B-cell-depleted T cells, or T cells provided the cDNA or gDNA that made up the material.

Germline V lookup: CDR1 SGHRS, CDR2 YFSETQ. This CDR3 comprises 15 residues. V was shortened by 0 bases and J by 1 base, with 7 bases between the two germline ends. Using immunoSEQ multiplex PCR, the repertoire was profiled, and TCRdb retains in-frame clones only, with some absent. The sample lists about 150,000 clones; around 80% were seen once. The V and J genes are TRBV5-1 and TRBJ2-2; D is uncertain. Sequencing used peripheral blood. This TCR came from a man in his fifties or sixties with acute or convalescent COVID-19. CDR3 loop: CASSLDRRNTGELFF. CDR3 DNA: TGCGCCAGCAGCTTGGACCGGAGGAACACCGGGGAGCTGTTTTTT.